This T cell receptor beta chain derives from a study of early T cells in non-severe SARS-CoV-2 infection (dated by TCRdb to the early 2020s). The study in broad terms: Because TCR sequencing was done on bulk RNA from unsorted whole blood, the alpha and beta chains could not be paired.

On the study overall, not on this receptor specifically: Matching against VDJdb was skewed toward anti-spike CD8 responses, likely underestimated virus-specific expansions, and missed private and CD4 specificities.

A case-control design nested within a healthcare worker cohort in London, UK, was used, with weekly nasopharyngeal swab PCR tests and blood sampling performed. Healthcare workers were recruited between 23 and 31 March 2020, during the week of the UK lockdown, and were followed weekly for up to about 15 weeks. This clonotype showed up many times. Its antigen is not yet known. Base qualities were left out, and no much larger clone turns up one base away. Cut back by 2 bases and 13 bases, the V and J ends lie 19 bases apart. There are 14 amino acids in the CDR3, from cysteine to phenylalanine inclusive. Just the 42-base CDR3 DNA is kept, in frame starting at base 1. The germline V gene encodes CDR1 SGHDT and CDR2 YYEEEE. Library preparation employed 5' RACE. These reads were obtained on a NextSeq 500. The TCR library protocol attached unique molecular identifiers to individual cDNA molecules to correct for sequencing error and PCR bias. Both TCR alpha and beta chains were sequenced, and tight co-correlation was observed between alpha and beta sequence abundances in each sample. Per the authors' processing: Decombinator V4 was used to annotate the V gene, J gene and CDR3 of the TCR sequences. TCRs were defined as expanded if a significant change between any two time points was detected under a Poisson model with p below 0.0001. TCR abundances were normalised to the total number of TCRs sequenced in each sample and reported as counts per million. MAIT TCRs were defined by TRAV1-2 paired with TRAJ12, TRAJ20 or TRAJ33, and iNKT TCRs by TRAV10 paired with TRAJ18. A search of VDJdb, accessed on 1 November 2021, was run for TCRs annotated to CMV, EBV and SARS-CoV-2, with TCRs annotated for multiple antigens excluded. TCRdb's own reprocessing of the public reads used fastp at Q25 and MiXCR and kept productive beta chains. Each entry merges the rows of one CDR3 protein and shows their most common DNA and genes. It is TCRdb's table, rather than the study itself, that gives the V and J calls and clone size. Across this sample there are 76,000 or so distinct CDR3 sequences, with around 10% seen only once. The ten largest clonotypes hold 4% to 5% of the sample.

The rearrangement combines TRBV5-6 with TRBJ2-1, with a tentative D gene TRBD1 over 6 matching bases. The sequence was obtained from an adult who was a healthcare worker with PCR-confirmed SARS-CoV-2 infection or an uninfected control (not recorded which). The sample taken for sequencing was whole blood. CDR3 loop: CASSFAAGVWLQFF. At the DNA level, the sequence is TGTGCCAGCAGCTTCGCGGCAGGGGTATGGTTACAGTTCTTC.